Each of the 21 T cell receptor beta chains below was sequenced from the same sample in a study of T cells in Graves' hyperthyroidism and ophthalmopathy. The CDR3 regions of TCR beta were amplified from RNA transcripts. Primed by the HTBI set, a first-round RT-PCR was run on the TCR CDR3. TCRdb re-analysed the multiplex PCR reads in MiXCR, keeping a single row per CDR3 protein. Here the sample spans fewer than 350,000 distinct CDR3 sequences, approximately 18% being singletons. The sample consisted of blood. The source is a man aged 45-65 years with Graves' ophthalmopathy.

This clonotype was seen at least ten times. The rearrangement uses TRBV11-2 and TRBJ2-7, with TRBD2 matching over 7 bases. The CDR3 consists of 15 residues. CDR1 is SGHAT, CDR2 FQNNGV, per germline. The trim removed 5 bases at V and 0 bases at J, leaving 7 bases unmatched. DNA of the CDR3: TGTGCCAGCAGCCAATCCTCTAGCGGCTCCTACGAGCAGTACTTC. This encodes CASSQSSSGSYEQYF.

Comment on this clonotype: The junction departs from the called germline gene at one end, perhaps through a read error. The CDR3 DNA follows: TGTGCCAGCAGCTCCCCGGGACAAGGGACCCAGTACTTC. This sequence encodes CASSSPGQGTQYF. V and J are TRBV7-6 and TRBJ2-5; D possibly corresponds to TRBD1 (6 bases). The CDR3 runs to 13 residues. Germline V gene sequence: CDR1 SGHVS, CDR2 FNYEAQ.

The chain links TRBV10-2 to TRBJ1-1; unclear D gene. The germline V gene has CDR1 WSHSY and CDR2 SAAADI. The V end was cut by 7 bases, the J end by 7 bases, with 16 bases between. This CDR3 region has 13 residues. This chain's CDR3 is CASNPDRVDEAFF. In DNA, the CDR3 is TGCGCCAGCAATCCGGACCGGGTAGATGAAGCTTTCTTT.

This clonotype was seen ten or more times. The CDR3 sequence is CASSVGGAETQYF. The CDR3 region has the DNA TGTGCCAGCAGCGTAGGAGGTGCGGAGACCCAGTACTTC. V is TRBV9 and J is TRBJ2-5; the D is unclear. Germline CDR1 SGDLS, CDR2 YYNGEE. Trimming removed 0 bases at V and 5 bases at J, with 8 bases between. CDR3 length: 13 amino acids.

This clonotype was found many times. J is TRBJ2-4 and V is TRBV20-1; TRBD2 matches 9 bases. Germline loops: CDR1 DFQATT, CDR2 SNEGSKA (reference sequence). With V trimmed by 6 bases and J by 6 bases, 6 bases remained unmatched. This CDR3 region has 13 residues. The CDR3 nucleotides read TGCAGTGCAAATATAGCGGGAGTAAACATTCAGTACTTC. Translating it yields CSANIAGVNIQYF.

V is TRBV12-3 or TRBV12-4 and J is TRBJ1-3; the D is unclear. The CDR3 runs to 14 residues. V was pared by 7 bases and J by 6 bases, with 16 bases between. In nucleotides, the CDR3 is TGTGCCAGCACCGTGACTCGCGCTGCAAACACCATATATTTT. It translates to CASTVTRAANTIYF.

Only a few counts were recorded for this clonotype. The V and J genes are TRBV10-3 and TRBJ1-2, with D uncertain. The germline V and J ends were trimmed by 6 bases and 3 bases, with 8 bases remaining between them. The CDR3 totals 12 residues. Germline CDR1 ENHRY, CDR2 SYGVKD. DNA of the CDR3: TGTGCCATCAGCGCTAGCTACTATGGCTACACCTTC. Protein: CAISASYYGYTF.

This clonotype was seen ten or more times. The V and J genes are TRBV28 and TRBJ2-7; 8 nucleotides agree with TRBD2. Germline CDR1 reads MDHEN; CDR2 reads SYDVKM. The CDR3 loop spans 14 amino acids. V was clipped by 6 bases and J by 4 bases; unmatched bases: 8. In DNA form, the CDR3 reads TGTGCCAGCAGGACGGGAGGGCCCTCGTACGAGCAGTACTTC. Its protein is CASRTGGPSYEQYF.

This chain joins TRBV3-1 and TRBJ2-5; 8 positions agree with TRBD2. The CDR3 runs 16 residues. Germline lookup yields CDR1 LGHDT and CDR2 YNNKEL (reference sequence). V dropped 2 bases and J dropped 4; count of bases not matched to a gene: 9. The CDR3 nucleotides are TGTGCCAGCAGCCAACCTCTGGCGGGAGGAAGAGAGACCCAGTACTTC. It is translated as CASSQPLAGGRETQYF.

The table lists this clonotype with many counts. The V and J genes are TRBV20-1 and TRBJ2-7, with 7 positions matching TRBD1. The germline CDR1 and CDR2 sequences are DFQATT and SNEGSKA (reference sequence). The CDR3 is 13 amino acids. V was clipped by 3 bases and J by 4 bases; unmatched bases: 6. CDR3 in DNA: TGCAGTGCTAGTAGAGGGGGCGGGTACGAGCAGTACTTC. It is translated as CSASRGGGYEQYF.

In its sample, this clonotype was seen many times. The chain combines TRBV30 with TRBJ2-1; weak D call: TRBD2 (6 bases). The germline CDR1 and CDR2 sequences are GTSNPN and SVGIG (reference sequence). This CDR3 comprises 11 residues. V was pared by 3 bases and J by 9 bases, with 9 bases between. In DNA form, the CDR3 reads TGTGCCTGGAGCACGGGAGTTGAGCAGTTCTTC. Translating gives CAWSTGVEQFF.

Concerning this clonotype itself: It may be a read error: a sequence one base away is much more abundant. This chain uses TRBV11-3 with TRBJ2-5; D possibly uses TRBD1 or TRBD2 (5 bases each). The germline V gene encodes CDR1 SGHNT and CDR2 YENEEA. The CDR3 spans 16 residues. V shed 4 bases and J shed 2 bases, with 17 bases lying between them. DNA for the CDR3: TGTGCCAGCAGCTCCAAGGGGACCAAGCAACAAGAGACCCAGTACTTC. It translates to CASSSKGTKQQETQYF.

The chain joins TRBV14 to TRBJ2-7, with D possibly TRBD1 on 6 matching bases. CDR1 SGHDN and CDR2 FVKESK come from the germline V gene. V was cut by 3 bases and J by 3 bases, with 21 bases left in between. The CDR3 has 17 residues. The CDR3 loop reads CASSQGATGRLHYEQYF. CDR3 in DNA: TGTGCCAGCAGCCAGGGGGCAACAGGGCGATTACACTACGAGCAGTACTTC.

This clonotype was seen at least ten times. CDR3 in DNA: TGTGCCAGCAGTCGTGAGACAGGGAGGGAGCAGTACTTC. Translated, it gives CASSRETGREQYF. V is TRBV12-3 or TRBV12-4 and J is TRBJ2-7; weak D call: TRBD1 (7 bases). Trimming left V 5 bases short and J 7 bases short, with 15 bases between. CDR3 length: 13 residues.

The CDR3 sequence is CASSLGGGRRGNTIYF. In DNA, the CDR3 is TGTGCCAGCAGTTTAGGCGGGGGTCGTAGAGGAAACACCATATATTTT. The chain links TRBV12-3 or TRBV12-4 to TRBJ1-3; D may be TRBD1 (5 bases). This CDR3 is 16 amino acids long. The V end was cut by 1 base, the J end by 4 bases, with 14 bases between.

The sample holds a few counts of this clonotype. The J gene is TRBJ2-7, the V gene TRBV6-2 or TRBV6-3; possibly TRBD2 for D (5 bases). The ends were cut back, 2 bases at V and 6 bases at J, with 8 bases in the middle. There are 12 residues in the CDR3. Germline CDR1 MNHEY, CDR2 SVGEGT. The CDR3 sequence: CASSYEGVEQYF. The CDR3 DNA is TGTGCCAGCAGTTACGAGGGTGTCGAGCAGTACTTC.

This clonotype was seen at least ten times. V is TRBV7-8 and J is TRBJ2-1; D tentatively reads TRBD1 or TRBD2 (6 bases each). V was clipped by 1 base and J by 10 bases, with 23 bases between them. Looked up from germline, CDR1 is SGHVS and CDR2 is FQNEAQ. The CDR3 is made up of 17 amino acids. CDR3: CASSLEGGGTNYREQFF. The CDR3 region has the DNA TGTGCCAGCAGCTTAGAGGGGGGTGGGACGAACTACAGGGAGCAGTTCTTC.

This clonotype was found many times. The gene calls are TRBV6-1 and TRBJ2-5; D not certain. Germline V CDR1 and CDR2: MNHNS, SASEGT. This CDR3 is 18 amino acids long. Between the trimmed V and J ends, which lost 2 bases and 4 bases, there was a span of 23 bases. The CDR3 DNA is TGTGCCAGCAGTGAAAAGTCACTATCTTATCTCCACGGAGAGACCCAGTACTTC. Amino acid sequence: CASSEKSLSYLHGETQYF.

J is TRBJ1-4 and V is TRBV19, with D possibly being TRBD1 (5 bases). The CDR3 covers 14 residues. Germline loops: CDR1 LNHDA, CDR2 SQIVND (reference sequence). V gave up 8 bases and J gave up 0 bases, with 10 bases separating them. The CDR3: CASRKQATNEKLFF. The CDR3 nucleotides are TGTGCCAGTCGGAAACAGGCAACTAATGAAAAACTGTTTTTT.

Many counts were recorded for this clonotype. J is TRBJ2-1 and V is TRBV28, with TRBD2 matching over 8 bases. The V gene end was trimmed by 3 bases and the J gene end by 9 bases; junction bases not matched to a gene: 4. The CDR3 runs to 13 residues. The germline V gene encodes CDR1 MDHEN and CDR2 SYDVKM. The CDR3 nucleotides are TGTGCCAGCAGTTTGGGACTAGGGGGTGAGCAGTTCTTC. It is translated as CASSLGLGGEQFF.

The chain carries TRBV19 and TRBJ1-5, with 7 bases matching TRBD1. The V gene end was trimmed by 5 bases and the J gene end by 1 base; junction bases not matched to a gene: 5. The germline V gene encodes CDR1 LNHDA and CDR2 SQIVND (reference sequence). The CDR3 has 15 amino acids. As DNA, the CDR3 is TGTGCCAGTAGTCCGACAGGGAAAAGCAATCAGCCCCAGCATTTT. Encoded protein: CASSPTGKSNQPQHF.